This T cell receptor beta chain was documented in a study of shared clonotypes between healthy human individuals. Sequencing was performed with immunoSEQ multiplex PCR; in TCRdb, only in-frame clones are kept and a portion is missing. Among hundreds of thousands of clones listed, approximately 96% were seen once. Deletions cut 0 bases from V and 1 base from J, with 10 bases between. The CDR3 totals 15 residues. The V gene's germline CDR1 is SGHRS and CDR2 YFSETQ. CD45RO-negative cells were positively selected for CCR7, leaving out terminally differentiated effector memory CD45RA+ cells. The chain combines TRBV5-1 with TRBJ1-1; TRBD1 might be the D (5 bases). The source of this sequence is a woman under 40 in good health. Input material: naive CD8+ T cells sorted from blood. The CDR3 DNA reads as TGCGCCAGCAGCTTGGGGGCAGGGTGGAACACTGAAGCTTTCTTT. Protein product: CASSLGAGWNTEAFF.